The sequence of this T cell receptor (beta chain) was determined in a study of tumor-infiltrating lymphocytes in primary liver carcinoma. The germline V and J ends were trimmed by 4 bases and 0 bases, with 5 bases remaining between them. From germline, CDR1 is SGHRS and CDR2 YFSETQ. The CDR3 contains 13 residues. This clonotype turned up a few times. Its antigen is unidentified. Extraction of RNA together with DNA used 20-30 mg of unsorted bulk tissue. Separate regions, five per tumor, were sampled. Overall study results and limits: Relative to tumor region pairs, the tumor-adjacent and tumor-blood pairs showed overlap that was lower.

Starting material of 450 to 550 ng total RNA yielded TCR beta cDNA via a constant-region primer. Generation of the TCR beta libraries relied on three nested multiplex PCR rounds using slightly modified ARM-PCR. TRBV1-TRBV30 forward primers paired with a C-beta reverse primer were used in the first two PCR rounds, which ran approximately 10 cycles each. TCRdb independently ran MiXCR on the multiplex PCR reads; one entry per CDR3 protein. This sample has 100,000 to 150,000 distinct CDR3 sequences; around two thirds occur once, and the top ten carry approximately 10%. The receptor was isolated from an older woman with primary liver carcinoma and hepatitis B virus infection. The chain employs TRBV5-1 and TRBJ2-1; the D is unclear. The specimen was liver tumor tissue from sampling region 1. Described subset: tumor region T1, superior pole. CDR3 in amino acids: CASSIRSYNEQFF. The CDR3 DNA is TGCGCCAGCAGCATCCGCTCCTACAATGAGCAGTTCTTC.